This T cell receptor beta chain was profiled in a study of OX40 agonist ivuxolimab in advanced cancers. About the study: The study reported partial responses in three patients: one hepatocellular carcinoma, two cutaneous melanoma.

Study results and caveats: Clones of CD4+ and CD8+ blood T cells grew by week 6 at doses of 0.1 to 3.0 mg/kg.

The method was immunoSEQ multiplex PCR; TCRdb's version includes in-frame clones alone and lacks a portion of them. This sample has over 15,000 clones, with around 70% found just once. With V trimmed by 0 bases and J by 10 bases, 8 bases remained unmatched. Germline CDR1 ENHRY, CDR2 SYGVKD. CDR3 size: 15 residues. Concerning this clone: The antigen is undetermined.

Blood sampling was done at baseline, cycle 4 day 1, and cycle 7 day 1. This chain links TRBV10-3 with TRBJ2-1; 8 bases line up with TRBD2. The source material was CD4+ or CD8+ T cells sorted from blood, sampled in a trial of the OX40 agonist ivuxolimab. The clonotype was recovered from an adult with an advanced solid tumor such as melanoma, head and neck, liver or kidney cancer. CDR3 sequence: CAISESSGSLGEQFF. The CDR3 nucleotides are TGTGCCATCAGTGAGTCGAGCGGGAGCTTAGGCGAGCAGTTCTTC.